These T cell receptor beta chains were read from a single sample in a study of blood T cell repertoires in COVID-19. Profiling relied on immunoSEQ multiplex PCR, and the TCRdb table lists in-frame clones only, not all of them. The table has fewer than 200,000 clones, over 75% seen once; the top ten hold about 5.7%. Sequenced sample: PBMCs or T cells enriched from blood (not recorded which). Every receptor here comes from a woman in her 40s with acute COVID-19. Each CDR3 is given with its conserved first and last residue. A D gene is named only where the DNA matches it firmly. A clone size is listed for some rows: how often the clone was seen (once, few, many), or a class if it is expanded.

size,V,D,J,DNA,CDR3
.,TRBV18,.,TRBJ2-4,TGTGCCAGCTCACAATACCCTGGGGGCGAAAACATTCAGTACTTC,CASSQYPGGENIQYF
once,TRBV7-8,.,TRBJ2-2,TGTGCCAGCAGCTACGGGGCGGGATCTGGCGGGGAGCTGTTTTTT,CASSYGAGSGGELFF
.,TRBV3-1/TRBV3-2,TRBD2,TRBJ2-1,TGTGCCAGCAGCCCCGAGCCAGCGGGGCTACCTACCTACAATGAGCAGTTCTTC,CASSPEPAGLPTYNEQFF
.,TRBV6-5,.,TRBJ2-1,TGTGCCAGCAGTCCCCCGGGGGTACACAATGAGCAGTTCTTC,CASSPPGVHNEQFF
many,TRBV6-9,TRBD2,TRBJ2-1,TGTGCCAGCAGCCCCAGACTAGCGCAAAACAATGAGCAGTTCTTC,CASSPRLAQNNEQFF
.,TRBV18,.,TRBJ2-5,TGTGCCAGCTCACCCAGGCGAGACCAAGAGACCCAGTACTTC,CASSPRRDQETQYF
.,TRBV7-9,.,TRBJ2-1,TGTGCCAGCAGCTTATGGACACAGATGGGCAATGAGCAGTTCTTC,CASSLWTQMGNEQFF
.,TRBV11-3,TRBD1,TRBJ2-4,TGTGCCAGCAGGCGACAGGGTCCCGGTCGACTACTAGCCAAAAACATTCAGTACTTC,CASRRQGPGRLLAKNIQYF
.,TRBV7-3,TRBD2,TRBJ2-5,TGTGCCAGCAGCCCCGGGACTAGCGCTCAAGAGACCCAGTACTTC,CASSPGTSAQETQYF
.,TRBV5-1,.,TRBJ1-1,TGCGCCAGCCTATCCGGGAATCCGGGAACTGAAGCTTTCTTT,CASLSGNPGTEAFF
.,TRBV5-1,TRBD1,TRBJ1-5,TGCGCCAGCAGCTTGGCGGCAGGGGGGACTCAGCCCCAGCATTTT,CASSLAAGGTQPQHF
.,TRBV11-2,.,TRBJ2-1,TGTGCCAGCAGCTTGCTCGACTTGGGGGGAGGGCAGTTCTTC,CASSLLDLGGGQFF
.,TRBV7-9,.,TRBJ1-2,TGTGCCAGCAGCCCCGGGGCTAACTATGGCTACACCTTC,CASSPGANYGYTF
.,TRBV6-1,TRBD1,TRBJ1-2,TGTGCCAGCAGTGAAATGTGGACAGGGGATGGCTACACCTTC,CASSEMWTGDGYTF
.,TRBV27,.,TRBJ1-1,TGTGCCAGCAGTTTACAAGCCAACACTGAAGCTTTCTTT,CASSLQANTEAFF
.,TRBV12-5,TRBD2,TRBJ2-3,TGTGCTAGTGGCTCCCCCGGGACTAGCAGCACAGATACGCAGTATTTT,CASGSPGTSSTDTQYF
.,TRBV5-6,.,TRBJ1-6,TGTGCCAGCAGCCGGTACTCTACGATAACACCCCTCCACTTT,CASSRYSTITPLHF
.,TRBV7-9,.,TRBJ1-1,TGTGCCAGCAGCTTATATGGGGGCGCCACTGAAGCTTTCTTT,CASSLYGGATEAFF
.,TRBV11-2,TRBD1,TRBJ1-3,TGTGCCAGCAGCTTAATGGGACAGCTCTCTGGAAACACCATATATTTT,CASSLMGQLSGNTIYF
.,TRBV24-1,.,TRBJ2-1,TGTGCCACCACCGAATGGACAGATCAGAATGAGCAGTTCTTC,CATTEWTDQNEQFF
.,TRBV25-1,.,TRBJ1-2,TGTGCCAGCAGTCAAAACAGGGATGGCTACACCTTC,CASSQNRDGYTF
.,TRBV27,.,TRBJ1-6,TGTGCCAGCAGTCATCAGGGGTTTAATTCACCCCTCCACTTT,CASSHQGFNSPLHF
.,TRBV7-9,.,TRBJ2-1,TGTGCCAGCAGCCCCCCCGGGGGAGTCTACAATGAGCAGTTCTTC,CASSPPGGVYNEQFF
once,TRBV6-5,TRBD1,TRBJ1-2,TGTGCCAGCAGGCCCACAGGGGACTATGGCTACACCTTC,CASRPTGDYGYTF
.,TRBV7-9,TRBD2,TRBJ2-5,TGTGCCAGCAGCTTACCGCGCCCGGGAGGGGAAGAGACCCAGTACTTC,CASSLPRPGGEETQYF
.,TRBV4-1,.,TRBJ2-3,TGCGCCAGCAGCCAAGAGATTCCTATGTTTACCCCTCACACAGATACGCAGTATTTT,CASSQEIPMFTPHTDTQYF
few,TRBV4-2,TRBD2,TRBJ2-1,TGTGCCAGCAGCCAAGATGGACTAGCGGTTTTTTACAATGAGCAGTTCTTC,CASSQDGLAVFYNEQFF
.,TRBV3-1/TRBV3-2,.,TRBJ1-2,TGTGCCAGCAGCCAGGAGGGGCTCTATGGCTACACCTTC,CASSQEGLYGYTF